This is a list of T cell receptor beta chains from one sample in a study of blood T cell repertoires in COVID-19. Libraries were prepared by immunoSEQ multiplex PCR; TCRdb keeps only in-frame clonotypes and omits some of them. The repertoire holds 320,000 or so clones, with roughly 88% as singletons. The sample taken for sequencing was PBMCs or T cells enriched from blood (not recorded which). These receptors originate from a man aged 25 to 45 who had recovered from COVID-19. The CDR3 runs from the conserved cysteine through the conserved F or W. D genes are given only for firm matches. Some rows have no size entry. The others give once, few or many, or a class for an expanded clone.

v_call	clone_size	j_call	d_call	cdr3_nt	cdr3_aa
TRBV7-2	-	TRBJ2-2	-	TGTGCCAGCAGCTTCCGACAAAACACCGGGGAGCTGTTTTTT	CASSFRQNTGELFF
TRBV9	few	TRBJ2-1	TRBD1	TGTGCCAGCAGCGTAGCTTTGGGGGGACAGGGTAAAAATGAGCAGTTCTTC	CASSVALGGQGKNEQFF
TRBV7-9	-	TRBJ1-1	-	TGTGCCAGCAGCTTGGAGGCGAGGGCTGAAGCTTTCTTT	CASSLEARAEAFF
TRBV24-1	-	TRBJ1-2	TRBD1	TGTGCCACCAGTGATGCACAGGGGGCGCGGAAGGATGGCTACACCTTC	CATSDAQGARKDGYTF
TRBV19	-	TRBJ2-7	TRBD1	TGTGCCAGTAGTATGTGGGGACAGGGCTACGAGCAGTACTTC	CASSMWGQGYEQYF
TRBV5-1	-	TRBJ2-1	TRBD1	TGCGCCAGCAGCTTGGTTGGGACAGGGGGCTTTGATGAGCAGTTCTTC	CASSLVGTGGFDEQFF
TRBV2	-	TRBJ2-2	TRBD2	TGTGCCAGCAGTGCGGCTAGCGGTCACGGGGAGCTGTTTTTT	CASSAASGHGELFF
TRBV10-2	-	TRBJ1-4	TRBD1	TGCGCCAGCAGTGAGTCCCCACAGGGGGGACTGTTTTTT	CASSESPQGGLFF
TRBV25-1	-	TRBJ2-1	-	TGTGCCAGCAGTGCCGGGACACGGGGAGTCTTC	CASSAGTRGVF
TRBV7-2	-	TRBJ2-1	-	TGTGCCAGCAGATTGACGGGGGGCGACTACAATGAGCAGTTCTTC	CASRLTGGDYNEQFF